These 23 T cell receptor beta chains share one sample of origin, sequenced in a study of cytomegalovirus exposure and HLA in healthy donors. The PCR had 60 Vbeta and 13 Jbeta primers. The repertoire was sequenced with immunoSEQ multiplex PCR; TCRdb's copy has only in-frame clones and lacks some. The data hold about 86,000 clones, with about 79% observed a single time. Sample: PBMCs. These TCRs come from a female donor in good health and CMV-seronegative.

The chain is built from TRBV6-1 and TRBJ1-2; TRBD1 is a possible D gene (6 bases). The germline gives CDR1 MNHNS, CDR2 SASEGT. V was clipped by 2 bases and J by 4 bases, with 14 bases between them. This CDR3 spans 15 amino acids. This CDR3 is CASSEWGHQIYGYTF. In DNA form, the CDR3 reads TGTGCCAGCAGTGAATGGGGACACCAGATCTATGGCTACACCTTC.

This chain links TRBV6-6 with TRBJ2-2; maybe TRBD1 (5 bases). The CDR3 runs 14 residues. CDR1 MNHNY and CDR2 SVGAGI come from the germline V gene (reference sequence). Trimming removed 6 bases from V and 4 bases from J, with 12 bases in between. The CDR3: CASRYTGVTGELFF. Here the CDR3 DNA reads TGTGCCAGCAGGTATACAGGAGTCACCGGGGAGCTGTTTTTT.

V gene TRBV29-1 combines with J gene TRBJ2-5; 8 bases map to TRBD1. The CDR3 is 13 amino acids. Germline V CDR1 and CDR2: SQVTM, ANQGSEA. With V trimmed by 4 bases and J by 2 bases, 3 bases remained unmatched. This CDR3 reads CSVGGTGQETQYF. The CDR3 nucleotides read TGCAGCGTTGGGGGGACAGGACAAGAGACCCAGTACTTC.

The J gene is TRBJ1-1, the V gene TRBV29-1, with TRBD1 matching over 9 bases. V was clipped by 7 bases and J by 5 bases; unmatched bases: 8. In germline, CDR1 is SQVTM, CDR2 ANQGSEA. The CDR3 covers 13 residues. The CDR3: CSGYRGPGTEAFF. The CDR3 DNA is TGCAGCGGGTACAGGGGGCCCGGTACTGAAGCTTTCTTT.

This chain links TRBV27 with TRBJ1-4; 7 bases align to TRBD1. Trimming took 5 bases from V and 0 from J; bases not matched to a gene: 15. The CDR3 is 19 residues long. Looked up from germline, CDR1 is MNHEY and CDR2 is SMNVEV (reference sequence). The CDR3 loop is CASSPTFPGQRPTNEKLFF. CDR3 sequence (DNA): TGTGCCAGCAGTCCAACTTTTCCGGGACAGCGCCCAACTAATGAAAAACTGTTTTTT.

The rearrangement uses TRBV7-9 and TRBJ2-7; D remains ambiguous. The germline V and J ends were trimmed by 3 bases and 2 bases, with 11 bases remaining between them. This CDR3 has 14 residues. The germline V gene encodes CDR1 SEHNR and CDR2 FQNEAQ (reference sequence). CDR3 sequence reads: CASSLTGSTYEQYF. CDR3 nucleotides: TGTGCCAGCAGCTTGACGGGTAGTACCTACGAGCAGTACTTC.

The CDR3 sequence: CASSGRGANQPQHF. CDR3 nucleotide sequence: TGTGCCAGCAGTGGACGGGGAGCGAATCAGCCCCAGCATTTT. V and J are TRBV6-1 and TRBJ1-5; no clear D gene. The CDR3 is 14 amino acids. Trimming removed 4 bases from V and 4 bases from J, with 11 bases in between. Germline assignment: CDR1 MNHNS and CDR2 SASEGT.

CDR3 sequence reads: CASSPGMGQGFGEQFF. The CDR3 DNA is TGCGCCAGCAGCCCCGGAATGGGACAGGGCTTCGGTGAGCAGTTCTTC. The gene calls are TRBV4-3 and TRBJ2-1, with 9 bases fitting TRBD1. The CDR3 spans 16 residues. Germline-derived CDR1 and CDR2 are LGHNA and YSLEER. V lost 4 bases and J lost 9; bases outside the gene matches: 13.

V gene TRBV6-4 combines with J gene TRBJ2-7; 7 bases match TRBD2. J lost 0 bases, V lost 4 bases, and 6 bases had no gene match. The CDR3 is made up of 15 amino acids. The germline V gene has CDR1 MRHNA and CDR2 SNTAGT. CDR3 sequence: CASSVGGGSSYEQYF. The CDR3 coding sequence is TGTGCCAGCAGTGTTGGGGGAGGGAGCTCCTACGAGCAGTACTTC.

CDR3 sequence (DNA): TGTGCCAGCAGTCCCCCCGGGACTTTCGGGGAGCTGTTTTTT. Its translation is CASSPPGTFGELFF. The rearrangement uses TRBV27 and TRBJ2-2; D possibly corresponds to TRBD2 (6 bases). Germline CDR1 and CDR2: MNHEY and SMNVEV (reference sequence). The CDR3 runs to 14 residues. The germline V and J ends were trimmed by 5 bases and 7 bases, with 14 bases remaining between them.

This clone was observed a handful of times. The CDR3 region has the DNA TGTGCCAGCAGCTTAGGCAGGGTTGCGTACAATGAGCAGTTCTTC. Protein: CASSLGRVAYNEQFF. The chain uses TRBV5-5 and TRBJ2-1; a weak D match, TRBD1 (5 bases). This CDR3 comprises 15 residues. Trimming pared 2 bases from V and 4 bases from J, leaving 13 bases between. The V gene's germline CDR1 is SGHKS and CDR2 YYEKEE (reference sequence).

The chain couples TRBV5-6 to TRBJ2-7; D gene unclear. Between the trimmed V and J ends, which lost 4 bases and 3 bases, there was a span of 14 bases. Germline V gene lookup returns CDR1 SGHDT and CDR2 YYEEEE. The CDR3 sequence is 14 residues long. For the CDR3, the DNA is TGTGCCAGCAGCGCCACGTCTACCTTCTACGAGCAGTACTTC. Its translation: CASSATSTFYEQYF.

The chain joins TRBV28 to TRBJ2-7; 7 bases match TRBD2. Looked up from germline, CDR1 is MDHEN and CDR2 is SYDVKM. Trimming at V came to 4 bases and at J to 1 base, leaving 1 base not matched to a gene. The CDR3 is made up of 13 amino acids. In nucleotides, the CDR3 is TGTGCCAGCAGTTGGGGGGGGTCCTACGAGCAGTACTTC. It encodes CASSWGGSYEQYF. The full variable domain, its missing parts supplied by reference TRBV28 and TRBJ2-7, is DVKVTQSSRYLVKRTGEKVFLECVQDMDHENMFWYRQDPGLGLRLIYFSYDVKMKEKGDIPEGYSVSREKKERFSLILESASTNQTSMYLCASSWGGSYEQYFGPGTRLTVT.

The rearrangement uses TRBV2 and TRBJ2-7; tentative D call: TRBD1 (5 bases). The germline V gene has CDR1 SNHLY and CDR2 FYNNEI. The V and J ends lost 6 bases and 0 bases respectively, with 9 bases between them. The CDR3 runs 13 residues. CDR3 protein: CASRRQGSYEQYF. For the CDR3, the DNA is TGTGCCAGCAGGCGCCAGGGCTCCTACGAGCAGTACTTC.

The J gene is TRBJ2-7, the V gene TRBV5-1, with 7 bases fitting TRBD1. This CDR3 contains 14 residues. With V trimmed by 4 bases and J by 2 bases, 6 bases remained unmatched. Germline assignment: CDR1 SGHRS and CDR2 YFSETQ. CDR3 nucleotides: TGCGCCAGCAGCCCGGCCGGGACAGCCTACGAGCAGTACTTC. Translated, it gives CASSPAGTAYEQYF.

This clone showed up just a few times. This chain joins TRBV5-1 and TRBJ2-3, with TRBD1 as a possible D gene (6 bases). The V gene lost 8 bases and the J gene lost 2 bases, with 15 bases spanning the gap. The CDR3 runs to 14 residues. CDR1 is SGHRS and CDR2 is YFSETQ in the germline V gene. This chain's CDR3 is CASGWRTATDTQYF. The CDR3 DNA reads as TGCGCCAGTGGCTGGAGGACAGCCACAGATACGCAGTATTTT.

The chain uses TRBV5-1 and TRBJ2-3; D possibly corresponds to TRBD2 (5 bases). The CDR3 loop spans 14 amino acids. The germline V gene has CDR1 SGHRS and CDR2 YFSETQ. V dropped 4 bases and J dropped 0 bases, with 9 bases sitting between them. The CDR3: CASSRSGSTDTQYF. CDR3 nucleotides: TGCGCCAGCAGCCGCAGCGGTAGCACAGATACGCAGTATTTT.

This clone has only one observation. The V call is TRBV27, the J call TRBJ1-5, with no clear D. CDR1 is MNHEY, CDR2 SMNVEV, per germline (reference sequence). V gave up 1 base and J gave up 6 bases, with 7 bases separating them. The CDR3 covers 13 residues. CDR3 amino acids: CASSLWPGQPQHF. CDR3 sequence (DNA): TGTGCCAGCAGTTTATGGCCGGGTCAGCCCCAGCATTTT.

The V call is TRBV15, the J call TRBJ2-5; a weak D match, TRBD2 (6 bases). Germline CDR1 reads LNHNV; CDR2 reads YYDKDF (reference sequence). The ends were cut back, 3 bases at V and 5 bases at J, with 16 bases in the middle. The CDR3 has 15 amino acids. The CDR3 DNA reads TGTGCCACCAGCAGCGGGGCTAGCGTAGGGGAGACCCAGTACTTC. As protein: CATSSGASVGETQYF.

The chain carries TRBV7-8 and TRBJ1-2; 8 bases line up with TRBD1. CDR3 size: 15 residues. CDR1 and CDR2 from the germline V gene are SGHVS and FQNEAQ. The trim removed 5 bases at V and 1 base at J, leaving 6 bases unmatched. CDR3 amino acids: CASSPRGPRNYGYTF. CDR3 bases: TGTGCCAGCAGCCCCAGGGGGCCGCGTAACTATGGCTACACCTTC.

The rearrangement uses TRBV6-5 and TRBJ1-2; D uncertain. V lost 9 bases and J 8 bases, leaving 19 bases between the germline ends. CDR1 and CDR2 (germline): MNHEY, SVGAGI. The CDR3 spans 13 residues. The CDR3 sequence: CARPWAGAGGYTF. The CDR3, as DNA: TGTGCCAGACCTTGGGCCGGAGCGGGCGGCTACACCTTC.

The V call is TRBV29-1, the J call TRBJ2-1, with TRBD2 matching 7 bases. Germline CDR1 SQVTM, CDR2 ANQGSEA. The CDR3 covers 15 residues. V lost 6 bases, J lost 0 bases, and 8 bases stayed unmatched. CDR3 sequence reads: CSVSPGGSSYNEQFF. The CDR3 DNA follows: TGCAGCGTCTCCCCGGGGGGAAGCTCCTACAATGAGCAGTTCTTC.

The J gene is TRBJ1-1, the V gene TRBV5-6; no definite D call. CDR1 SGHDT and CDR2 YYEEEE come from the germline V gene. This CDR3 is 11 amino acids long. V lost 6 bases and J lost 2, with 5 bases in between. As DNA, the CDR3 is TGTGCCAGCACCACTAACACTGAAGCTTTCTTT. Its translation is CASTTNTEAFF.